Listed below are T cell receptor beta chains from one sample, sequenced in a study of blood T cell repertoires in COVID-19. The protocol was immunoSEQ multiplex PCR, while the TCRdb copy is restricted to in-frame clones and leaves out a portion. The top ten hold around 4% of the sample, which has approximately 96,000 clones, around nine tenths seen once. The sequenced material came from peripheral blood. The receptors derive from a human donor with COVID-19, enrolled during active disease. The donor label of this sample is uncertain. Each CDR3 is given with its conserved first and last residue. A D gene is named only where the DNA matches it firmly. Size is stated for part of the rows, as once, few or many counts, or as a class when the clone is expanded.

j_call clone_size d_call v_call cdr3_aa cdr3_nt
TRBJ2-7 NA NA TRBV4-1 CASSLRAGVLYEQYF TGCGCCAGCAGTTTGCGAGCCGGGGTTCTCTACGAGCAGTACTTC
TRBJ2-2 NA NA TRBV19 CATYRGGGTGELFF TGTGCCACCTACAGGGGAGGTGGCACCGGGGAGCTGTTTTTT
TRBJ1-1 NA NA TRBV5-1 CASSLDNQNTEAFF TGCGCCAGCAGCTTGGACAACCAGAACACTGAAGCTTTCTTT
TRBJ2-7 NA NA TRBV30 CAWSVGQRYEQYF TGTGCCTGGAGTGTAGGTCAGCGATACGAGCAGTACTTC
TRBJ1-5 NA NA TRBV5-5 CASSLIPRSKNQPQHF TGTGCCAGCAGCTTGATACCCAGGTCTAAGAATCAGCCCCAGCATTTT
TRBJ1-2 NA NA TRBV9 CASSVEGQPNYGYTF TGTGCCAGCAGCGTAGAGGGGCAGCCCAACTATGGCTACACCTTC
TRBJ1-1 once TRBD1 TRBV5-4 CASSLVGTGGWAEAFF TGTGCCAGCAGCTTGGTGGGGACAGGGGGCTGGGCTGAAGCTTTCTTT
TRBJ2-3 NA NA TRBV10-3 CATGGYTQDTQYF TGTGCCACCGGCGGGTACACTCAGGATACGCAGTATTTT
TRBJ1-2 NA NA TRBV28 CASSNRDNYGYTF TGTGCCAGCAGTAACAGGGACAACTATGGCTACACCTTC
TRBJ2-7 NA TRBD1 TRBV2 CASSRQGSYEQYF TGTGCCAGCAGTAGACAGGGTTCCTACGAGCAGTACTTC
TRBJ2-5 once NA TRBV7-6 CASSLARGGETQYF TGTGCCAGCAGCTTAGCGCGAGGCGGGGAGACCCAGTACTTC
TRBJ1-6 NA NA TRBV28 CASNWGVSTLHF TGTGCCAGCAATTGGGGGGTTTCAACCCTCCACTTT
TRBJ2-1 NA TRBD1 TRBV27 CASSLDRGFYNEQFF TGTGCCAGCAGTTTAGACAGGGGGTTTTACAATGAGCAGTTCTTC
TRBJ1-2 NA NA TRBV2 CASAGRNYGYTF TGTGCCAGCGCGGGGAGGAACTATGGCTACACCTTC
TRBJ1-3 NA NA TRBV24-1 CATSDCGGAVRNTIYF TGTGCCACCAGTGATTGTGGCGGCGCCGTTCGAAACACCATATATTTT
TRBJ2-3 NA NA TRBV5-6 CASSAGRDPRRNTQYF TGTGCCAGCAGCGCTGGCCGGGATCCCCGGAGGAATACGCAGTATTTT
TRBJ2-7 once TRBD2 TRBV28 CASLGLAAYEQYF TGTGCCAGCCTAGGACTAGCGGCCTACGAGCAGTACTTC
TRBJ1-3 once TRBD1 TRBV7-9 CASSGGRDRVGGNTIYF TGTGCCAGCAGCGGGGGCCGGGACAGGGTTGGTGGAAACACCATATATTTT
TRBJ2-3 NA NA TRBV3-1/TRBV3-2 CASSQANRGLATDTQYF TGTGCCAGCAGCCAAGCGAATAGGGGCTTGGCGACAGATACGCAGTATTTT
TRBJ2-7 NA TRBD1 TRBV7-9 CASTSTGFPYEQYF TGTGCCAGCACCTCGACAGGGTTCCCCTACGAGCAGTACTTC
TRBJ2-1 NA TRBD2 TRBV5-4 CASSRELAGGYNEQFF TGTGCCAGCAGCCGCGAACTAGCGGGGGGTTACAATGAGCAGTTCTTC
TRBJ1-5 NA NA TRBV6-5 CASSLRGGESQPQHF TGTGCCAGCAGCCTAAGGGGGGGAGAGTCTCAGCCCCAGCATTTT
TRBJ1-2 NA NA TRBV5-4 CASRTIGATWGYTF TGTGCCAGCAGAACGATAGGGGCGACATGGGGCTACACCTTC
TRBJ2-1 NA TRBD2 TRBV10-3 CAISESWTSGNEQFF TGTGCCATCAGTGAGTCTTGGACTAGCGGTAATGAGCAGTTCTTC
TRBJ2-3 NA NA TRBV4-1 CASSQVLARSTDTQYF TGCGCCAGCAGCCAAGTTCTGGCCAGGAGCACAGATACGCAGTATTTT
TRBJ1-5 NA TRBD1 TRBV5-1 CASSLTGDNQPQHF TGCGCCAGCAGCTTGACAGGGGACAATCAGCCCCAGCATTTT
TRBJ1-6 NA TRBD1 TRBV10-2 CASSDTGQGDSPLHF TGCGCCAGCAGTGATACGGGACAGGGGGACTCACCCCTCCACTTT
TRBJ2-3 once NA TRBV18 CASSPTQTSTDTQYF TGTGCCAGCTCACCCACCCAGACTAGCACAGATACGCAGTATTTT
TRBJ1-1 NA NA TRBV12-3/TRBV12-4 CASLDLNTEAFF TGTGCTTCCTTGGACTTGAACACTGAAGCTTTCTTT
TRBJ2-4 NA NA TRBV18 CASSPGADENIQYF TGTGCCAGCTCACCGGGAGCGGATGAAAACATTCAGTACTTC
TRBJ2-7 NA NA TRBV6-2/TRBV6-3 CASSRQNEQYF TGTGCCAGCAGTAGACAGAACGAGCAGTACTTC
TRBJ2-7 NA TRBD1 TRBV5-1 CASSARQGPYEQYF TGCGCCAGCAGCGCCCGACAGGGACCCTACGAGCAGTACTTC
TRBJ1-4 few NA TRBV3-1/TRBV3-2 CASSQDYGSEKLFF TGTGCCAGCAGCCAAGATTACGGGTCTGAAAAACTGTTTTTT
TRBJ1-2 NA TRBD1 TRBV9 CASSRTGGDYGYTF TGTGCCAGCAGCAGGACAGGGGGAGACTATGGCTACACCTTC
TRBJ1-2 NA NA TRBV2 CASREAGYTF TGTGCCAGCAGGGAGGCGGGCTACACCTTC
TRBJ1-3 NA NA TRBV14 CASSQASRSNTIYF TGTGCCAGCAGCCAAGCCAGTCGTTCAAACACCATATATTTT
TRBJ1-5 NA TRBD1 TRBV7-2 CASSPTGGQEPQHF TGTGCCAGCAGCCCTACAGGGGGCCAAGAGCCCCAGCATTTT